The present entry profiles one T cell receptor beta chain with its context. One end of the junction fails to match germline, which may point to a read error. The sample comes from a study of CD8 T cells in Susac syndrome. The germline CDR1 and CDR2 sequences are MNHNS and SASEGT. The CDR3 has 18 amino acids. RNA, at about 0.45 to 1 ug, was reverse transcribed with random hexamers. TCRdb called the immunoSEQ multiplex PCR reads again in MiXCR, with one record for every CDR3 protein. The sample includes roughly 400,000 distinct CDR3 sequences, around 85% of them seen just once. The multiple sclerosis controls were treatment-naive patients, and their relapsing-remitting disease was stable or active.

Sequencing input: CD8+ T cells from PBMCs. The clonotype comes from a human donor with multiple sclerosis. The chain joins TRBV6-1 to TRBJ2-3, with 12 nucleotides matching TRBD2. Written as DNA, the CDR3 is TGTGTCAGCAGTGATCCGCTAGCGGGGGGGCCTGACACAGATACGCAGTATTTT. This encodes CVSSDPLAGGPDTDTQYF.